This TCR beta chain was identified in a study of blood T cell repertoires in COVID-19. Study information: Spain, Italy and the United States supplied samples that represented acute and convalescent COVID-19. In each case, the material was cDNA or gDNA derived from T cells, B-cell-depleted T cells, or PBMCs.

How the authors handled the data: Reference gene primer amplification in the assay estimated nucleated cell counts. Repertoires were generated with immunoSEQ multiplex PCR, while TCRdb's copy carries only in-frame clones and drops some. That table gives V, J and clone size, and the DNA gave D and trimming. Of 200,000 to 250,000 clones listed, approximately 81% are singletons. CDR1 and CDR2 (germline): LGHDT, YNNKEL (reference sequence). V was shortened by 5 bases and J by 4 bases, with 11 bases between the two germline ends. This CDR3 region has 13 residues. The chain employs TRBV3-1 (or the pseudogene TRBV3-2) and TRBJ1-1; D may be TRBD1 (5 bases). Material: peripheral blood. The receptor comes from a woman of 80 years or more with active or convalescent COVID-19. The CDR3 loop is CASSWGASTEAFF. CDR3 sequence (DNA): TGTGCCAGCAGCTGGGGCGCCAGCACTGAAGCTTTCTTT.